Below, 19 T cell receptor beta chains from the same sample are listed, as sequenced in a study of T cell changes during pregnancy in multiple sclerosis. The protocol was immunoSEQ multiplex PCR, while the TCRdb copy is restricted to in-frame clones and leaves out a portion. The table records around 57,000 clones, about 92% of them present only once. This sample comprised CD4+ T cells from peripheral blood mononuclear cells, obtained in the third trimester of pregnancy. Receptors were obtained from a female donor with multiple sclerosis, enrolled in a pregnancy study.

The chain is built from TRBV6-1 and TRBJ2-5; TRBD1 agrees at 7 bases. The germline V gene encodes CDR1 MNHNS and CDR2 SASEGT. This CDR3 region has 13 residues. V shed 6 bases and J 5 bases; nucleotides not matched to a gene: 6. CDR3 sequence reads: CASSRGGRETQYF. CDR3 bases: TGTGCCAGCAGCCGAGGGGGCCGGGAGACCCAGTACTTC.

The chain uses TRBV9 and TRBJ1-4, with D possibly TRBD1 on 6 matching bases. The CDR3 runs 16 residues. V lost 2 bases and J lost 8, with 19 bases in between. Germline V CDR1 and CDR2: SGDLS, YYNGEE. The CDR3 DNA reads TGTGCCAGCAGCGTCGACTCGCAGGGGTCTCAAGAAAAACTGTTTTTT. This gives the protein CASSVDSQGSQEKLFF.

This sequence joins TRBV9 and TRBJ1-2, with D possibly being TRBD1 (5 bases). The CDR3 is 14 residues long. Trimming cost V 7 bases and J 3 bases, with 16 bases left between them. The germline gives CDR1 SGDLS, CDR2 YYNGEE. The CDR3 sequence: CASPKRGSDYGYTF. CDR3 bases: TGTGCCAGCCCCAAGCGGGGGTCGGACTATGGCTACACCTTC.

This clone was picked up one time. The rearrangement joins TRBV30 to TRBJ1-5; D remains unclear. The CDR3 contains 14 residues. Germline CDR1 reads GTSNPN; CDR2 reads SVGIG (reference sequence). Trimming took off 3 bases at V and 2 bases at J, with 11 bases between the two ends. The CDR3 DNA is TGTGCCTGGAGCGCCAAGAGGGGCAATCAGCCCCAGCATTTT. This gives the protein CAWSAKRGNQPQHF.

The chain employs TRBV5-6 and TRBJ1-5, with D possibly TRBD1 on 6 matching bases. V was clipped by 4 bases and J by 9 bases, with 17 bases between them. This CDR3 region has 14 residues. Germline-derived CDR1 and CDR2 are SGHDT and YYEEEE. CDR3 residues: CASSASQGRGPQHF. CDR3 DNA sequence: TGTGCCAGCAGCGCCTCACAGGGCCGGGGGCCCCAGCATTTT.

This clone appeared a few times. The chain has TRBV30 and TRBJ1-1, with 7 bases identical to TRBD1. The V gene's germline CDR1 is GTSNPN and CDR2 SVGIG (reference sequence). This CDR3 has 12 amino acids. V was pared by 0 bases and J by 6 bases, with 1 base of the junction left unmatched. The CDR3 spells CAWSVQGPEAFF. CDR3 sequence (DNA): TGTGCCTGGAGTGTACAGGGGCCTGAAGCTTTCTTT.

The chain links TRBV11-2 to TRBJ1-2; D is possibly TRBD1 (5 bases). Trimming shortened V by 5 bases and J by 8 bases, and 18 bases separated the two germline ends. The CDR3 covers 14 residues. Per germline, CDR1 SGHAT and CDR2 FQNNGV. For the CDR3, the DNA is TGTGCCAGCAGCGCCCCCCCAGGACCAGGGGGCTACACCTTC. Its translation is CASSAPPGPGGYTF.

The chain links TRBV10-3 to TRBJ2-7; the D gene is possibly TRBD1 (5 bases). Trimming took 0 bases from V and 0 from J, leaving 12 bases between them. This CDR3 is built from 16 residues. CDR1 is ENHRY, CDR2 SYGVKD, per germline. CDR3 coding DNA: TGTGCCATCAGTGAGTCAAGGGGCGCGAGCTCCTACGAGCAGTACTTC. It codes for CAISESRGASSYEQYF.

The chain carries TRBV28 and TRBJ2-7; D is perhaps TRBD2 (5 bases). V lost 5 bases, J lost 3 bases, and 8 bases lay in between. The CDR3 loop spans 12 amino acids. Germline V gene data show CDR1 as MDHEN and CDR2 as SYDVKM. The CDR3: CASSRRLYEQYF. CDR3 in DNA: TGTGCCAGCAGTCGGAGGCTCTACGAGCAGTACTTC.

This clone was seen only a few times. The chain recombines TRBV28 with TRBJ1-1; 8 bases match TRBD1. The CDR3 is made up of 14 amino acids. The V and J ends lost 6 bases and 6 bases, in that order; junction bases with no gene match: 9. From germline, CDR1 is MDHEN and CDR2 SYDVKM. The CDR3 bases are TGTGCCAGCAGCGGGACAGGCCCTAACCCTGAAGCTTTCTTT. Protein: CASSGTGPNPEAFF.

The V gene is TRBV2, the J gene TRBJ2-7; D perhaps matches TRBD2 (5 bases). Germline V lookup: CDR1 SNHLY, CDR2 FYNNEI. This CDR3 spans 12 amino acids. V was trimmed by 6 bases and J by 12 bases, leaving 18 bases between them. The CDR3 is CASSRPDSFLYF. DNA of the CDR3: TGTGCCAGCAGCCGACCGGACTCTTTCCTGTACTTC. Complete variable domain (other parts from reference TRBV2 and TRBJ2-7): EPEVTQTPSHQVTQMGQEVILRCVPISNHLYFYWYRQILGQKVEFLVSFYNNEISEKSEIFDDQFSVERPDGSNFTLKIRSTKLEDSAMYFCASSRPDSFLYFGPGTRLTVT.

The chain combines TRBV19 with TRBJ1-5, with 9 bases matching TRBD1. Looked up from germline, CDR1 is LNHDA and CDR2 is SQIVND (reference sequence). Losses at the gene ends were 1 base for V and 2 bases for J; bases not matched to a gene: 0. The CDR3 sequence is 15 residues long. The CDR3 loop reads CASSIGQGGNQPQHF. The CDR3 region has the DNA TGTGCCAGTAGTATAGGACAGGGGGGCAATCAGCCCCAGCATTTT.

V and J are TRBV4-2 and TRBJ2-3; TRBD2 aligns across 11 bases. V dropped 5 bases and J dropped 0; count of bases not matched to a gene: 4. The CDR3 sequence is 16 residues long. Germline CDR1 and CDR2: LGHNA and YNFKEQ. In DNA form, the CDR3 reads TGTGCCAGCAGCTTGGGACTAGCGGAAAGCACAGATACGCAGTATTTT. Amino acid sequence: CASSLGLAESTDTQYF.

The chain has TRBV28 and TRBJ1-3; 11 nucleotides match TRBD1. The CDR3 is 15 amino acids. The junction had 6 bases not matched to a gene; V was cut back by 4 bases and J by 7 bases. The V gene's germline CDR1 is MDHEN and CDR2 SYDVKM. The CDR3 here is CASSYRRDRGNTIYF. The DNA of the CDR3 is TGTGCCAGCAGTTACCGCCGGGACAGGGGGAACACCATATATTTT.

The rearrangement uses TRBV6-1 and TRBJ1-2; 9 nucleotides agree with TRBD1. Germline loops: CDR1 MNHNS, CDR2 SASEGT. V lost 0 bases to trimming and J lost 2 bases; unmatched junction nucleotides: 19. This CDR3 has 21 amino acids. The CDR3 region has the DNA TGTGCCAGCAGTGAAGCGAGAGGATGGAGTGGGTCTGGACAGGGGAACTATGGCTACACCTTC. Translating gives CASSEARGWSGSGQGNYGYTF.

This chain uses TRBV9 with TRBJ2-1; weak D call: TRBD1 (7 bases). The CDR3 is 13 amino acids. The V gene lost 4 bases and the J gene lost 6 bases, with 11 bases spanning the gap. Germline assignment: CDR1 SGDLS and CDR2 YYNGEE. In DNA, the CDR3 is TGTGCCAGCAGCTCCAGGGGGGTCAATGAGCAGTTCTTC. This translates into CASSSRGVNEQFF.

The J gene is TRBJ2-4, the V gene TRBV5-1; 7 nucleotides agree with TRBD2. Per germline, CDR1 SGHRS and CDR2 YFSETQ. With 3 bases clipped from V and 3 bases from J, the junction kept 3 bases outside the gene matches. CDR3 length equals 14 residues. The CDR3 sequence: CASSSGEGKNIQYF. CDR3 nucleotide sequence: TGCGCCAGCAGCTCTGGGGAGGGCAAAAACATTCAGTACTTC.

The CDR3 here is CASSVGTSEAYEQYF. Written as DNA, the CDR3 is TGTGCCAGCAGCGTAGGAACTAGCGAGGCCTACGAGCAGTACTTC. The gene calls are TRBV9 and TRBJ2-7; TRBD2 matches 7 bases. Germline CDR1 and CDR2: SGDLS and YYNGEE. This CDR3 region has 15 residues. V lost 0 bases to trimming and J lost 2 bases; unmatched junction nucleotides: 5.

The chain employs TRBV6-1 and TRBJ1-3; D is ambiguous. The V end lost 0 bases, the J end lost 0 bases, and 9 bases lay between the germline ends. Germline assignment: CDR1 MNHNS and CDR2 SASEGT. The length of the CDR3 is 16 residues. The CDR3 protein is CASSEALQVSGNTIYF. CDR3 DNA: TGTGCCAGCAGTGAAGCGCTTCAGGTCTCTGGAAACACCATATATTTT.